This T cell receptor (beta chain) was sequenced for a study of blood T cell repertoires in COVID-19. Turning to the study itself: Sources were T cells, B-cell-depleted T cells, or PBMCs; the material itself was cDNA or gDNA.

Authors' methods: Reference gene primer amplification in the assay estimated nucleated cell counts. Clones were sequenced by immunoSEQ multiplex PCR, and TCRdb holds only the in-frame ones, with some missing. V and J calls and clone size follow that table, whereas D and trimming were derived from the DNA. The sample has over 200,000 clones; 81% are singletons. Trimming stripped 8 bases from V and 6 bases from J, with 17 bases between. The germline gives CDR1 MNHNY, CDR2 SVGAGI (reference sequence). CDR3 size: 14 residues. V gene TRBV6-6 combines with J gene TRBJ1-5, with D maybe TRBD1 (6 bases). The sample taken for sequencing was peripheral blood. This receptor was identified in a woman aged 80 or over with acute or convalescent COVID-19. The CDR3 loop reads CASRHSPGAQPQHF. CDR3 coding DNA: TGTGCCAGCCGGCATTCCCCAGGGGCTCAGCCCCAGCATTTT.